These 25 T cell receptor beta chains were all obtained from the same sample, sequenced in a study of blood T cell repertoires in COVID-19. Assay: immunoSEQ multiplex PCR; the TCRdb copy retains only in-frame clones and omits some. The sample carries approximately 58,000 clones, about three quarters recorded once. Material for sequencing was peripheral blood. These receptors all come from a man in his 70s with active or convalescent COVID-19.

The gene calls are TRBV7-2 and TRBJ1-5; 10 bases match TRBD1. Germline CDR1 reads SGHTA; CDR2 reads FQGNSA. V lost 4 bases, J lost 6 bases, and 6 bases stayed unmatched. This CDR3 is built from 15 residues. CDR3 amino acids: CASSYGQGVTQPQHF. CDR3 nucleotide sequence: TGTGCCAGCAGCTACGGACAGGGGGTCACTCAGCCCCAGCATTTT.

The chain carries TRBV30 and TRBJ2-5; 9 bases are shared with TRBD1. Germline CDR1 and CDR2: GTSNPN and SVGIG (reference sequence). CDR3 size: 15 residues. With V trimmed by 2 bases and J by 6 bases, 10 bases remained unmatched. In nucleotides, the CDR3 is TGTGCCTGGAGTCAAACCGGGACAGGGACAAAGACCCAGTACTTC. This translates into CAWSQTGTGTKTQYF.

The chain has TRBV5-5 and TRBJ1-2; 10 positions match TRBD1. The CDR3 is 18 residues long. Looked up from germline, CDR1 is SGHKS and CDR2 is YYEKEE (reference sequence). The V and J ends lost 5 bases and 0 bases, in that order; junction bases with no gene match: 13. CDR3 sequence (DNA): TGTGCCAGCAGTACGACAGGGGGCGCGGGGTGGGCTAACTATGGCTACACCTTC. This translates into CASSTTGGAGWANYGYTF.

V and J are TRBV18 and TRBJ1-1; D gene uncertain. The CDR3 spans 14 residues. Looked up from germline, CDR1 is KGHSH and CDR2 is LQKENI. V dropped 3 bases and J dropped 2 bases, with 10 bases sitting between them. The CDR3 bases are TGTGCCAGCTCACCGGGGAGAGGAAACACTGAAGCTTTCTTT. Amino acids: CASSPGRGNTEAFF.

The chain is built from TRBV29-1 and TRBJ2-5; 9 bases are a match to TRBD2. Germline CDR1 is SQVTM and CDR2 is ANQGSEA. The V and J ends lost 5 bases and 6 bases, in that order; junction bases with no gene match: 7. The CDR3 spans 13 residues. The CDR3, as DNA: TGCAGCGTTAGAGGTAGCGGGAGCCAGACCCAGTACTTC. This encodes CSVRGSGSQTQYF.

The chain employs TRBV30 and TRBJ2-2, with D maybe TRBD1 (6 bases). Trimming pared 0 bases from V and 7 bases from J, leaving 6 bases between. There are 12 residues in the CDR3. From germline, CDR1 is GTSNPN and CDR2 SVGIG (reference sequence). The CDR3 spells CAWSVQGGELFF. CDR3 coding DNA: TGTGCCTGGAGTGTACAGGGCGGGGAGCTGTTTTTT.

The chain uses TRBV7-2 and TRBJ1-1; no clear D gene. Trimming took 5 bases from V and 3 from J, leaving 7 bases between them. Germline CDR1 reads SGHTA; CDR2 reads FQGNSA. The CDR3 totals 12 residues. CDR3 sequence reads: CASSRSHTEAFF. The CDR3 DNA reads as TGTGCCAGCAGCCGTAGTCACACTGAAGCTTTCTTT.

This clone was recorded only once. The genes are TRBV5-5 and TRBJ1-1; 7 nucleotides match TRBD1. The V gene end was trimmed by 4 bases and the J gene end by 1 base; junction bases not matched to a gene: 4. The CDR3 loop spans 14 amino acids. The germline CDR1 and CDR2 sequences are SGHKS and YYEKEE (reference sequence). In nucleotides, the CDR3 is TGTGCCAGCAGCAGTCGGACAGGGAACACTGAAGCTTTCTTT. Residues: CASSSRTGNTEAFF.

This clone has only one observation. The chain employs TRBV5-1 and TRBJ2-2; tentatively, D is TRBD1 (6 bases). Germline V gene data show CDR1 as SGHRS and CDR2 as YFSETQ. Trimming left V 0 bases short and J 1 base short, with 7 bases between. CDR3 length: 15 residues. DNA for the CDR3: TGCGCCAGCAGCTTGGCGGACAGGAACACCGGGGAGCTGTTTTTT. Its protein is CASSLADRNTGELFF.

This chain connects TRBV6-6 to TRBJ1-5; TRBD1 is a possible D gene (5 bases). This CDR3 is built from 18 residues. Germline V CDR1 and CDR2: MNHNY, SVGAGI (reference sequence). Trimming stripped 5 bases from V and 1 base from J, with 21 bases between. CDR3 bases: TGTGCCAGCAGTCCCCCGGGACTGCTCGCATGGAGCAATCAGCCCCAGCATTTT. Amino acids: CASSPPGLLAWSNQPQHF.

The chain carries TRBV12-3 or TRBV12-4 and TRBJ2-2, with D possibly TRBD2 on 5 matching bases. CDR3 length: 13 residues. V shed 3 bases and J shed 6 bases, with 8 bases lying between them. CDR3 in amino acids: CASSFEEAGELFF. DNA of the CDR3: TGTGCCAGCAGTTTTGAGGAGGCCGGGGAGCTGTTTTTT.

V usage is TRBV2 and J usage is TRBJ2-1; TRBD2 matches at 7 bases. The germline CDR1 and CDR2 sequences are SNHLY and FYNNEI. The V segment lost 6 bases and the J segment 1 base; nucleotides outside the gene matches: 9. This CDR3 has 16 residues. The CDR3 nucleotides are TGTGCCAGCAGCCCGTATACTAGCGTGTCCTACAATGAGCAGTTCTTC. It yields the protein CASSPYTSVSYNEQFF. The full variable domain, in which reference TRBV2 and TRBJ2-1 provide the parts outside the CDR3, is EPEVTQTPSHQVTQMGQEVILRCVPISNHLYFYWYRQILGQKVEFLVSFYNNEISEKSEIFDDQFSVERPDGSNFTLKIRSTKLEDSAMYFCASSPYTSVSYNEQFFGPGTRLTVL.

This clone was picked up one time. The chain couples TRBV6-2 or TRBV6-3 to TRBJ2-1; no clear D. CDR1 and CDR2 (germline): MNHEY, SVGEGT. The length of the CDR3 is 12 residues. The V gene lost 2 bases and the J gene lost 7 bases, with 6 bases spanning the gap. This CDR3 reads CASSYRANEQFF. The DNA of the CDR3 is TGTGCCAGCAGTTACCGTGCGAATGAGCAGTTCTTC.

This clone showed up just once. The V gene is TRBV5-1, the J gene TRBJ2-5, with D perhaps matching TRBD2 (6 bases). The CDR3 has 16 residues. Germline CDR1 and CDR2: SGHRS and YFSETQ. Trimming removed 0 bases from V and 1 base from J, with 13 bases in between. The CDR3 protein is CASSLAVGGFQETQYF. DNA of the CDR3: TGCGCCAGCAGCTTGGCCGTGGGAGGTTTCCAAGAGACCCAGTACTTC.

The V gene is TRBV18, the J gene TRBJ2-1; 7 nucleotides line up with TRBD2. This CDR3 has 13 amino acids. Germline V CDR1 and CDR2: KGHSH, LQKENI. With V trimmed by 5 bases and J by 10 bases, 8 bases remained unmatched. The CDR3 is CASSTGDYNEQFF. In nucleotides, the CDR3 is TGTGCCAGCTCAACCGGGGACTATAACGAGCAGTTCTTC.

V gene TRBV6-4 combines with J gene TRBJ1-1; maybe TRBD1 (5 bases). The CDR3 is 13 amino acids. V dropped 3 bases and J dropped 4 bases, with 9 bases sitting between them. Germline V gene lookup returns CDR1 MRHNA and CDR2 SNTAGT. The CDR3 spells CASSEMGGTEAFF. The CDR3 bases are TGTGCCAGCAGTGAGATGGGGGGCACTGAAGCTTTCTTT.

This chain uses TRBV14 with TRBJ1-2, with a possible D match to TRBD1 (5 bases). The V end was cut by 1 base, the J end by 8 bases, with 11 bases between. There are 13 residues in the CDR3. Per germline, CDR1 SGHDN and CDR2 FVKESK. The CDR3 region is CASSQVQGGGYTF. In DNA form, the CDR3 reads TGTGCCAGCAGCCAAGTCCAGGGTGGCGGCTACACCTTC.

The chain combines TRBV7-2 with TRBJ2-7, with a possible D match to TRBD2 (5 bases). This CDR3 region has 14 residues. V shed 2 bases and J shed 7 bases, with 15 bases lying between them. Germline lookup yields CDR1 SGHTA and CDR2 FQGNSA. CDR3 sequence: CASSLMAVRGEQYF. Written as DNA, the CDR3 is TGTGCCAGCAGCTTAATGGCCGTCAGAGGGGAGCAGTACTTC.

The chain joins TRBV5-1 to TRBJ1-3; D gene uncertain. This CDR3 has 13 amino acids. The V gene's germline CDR1 is SGHRS and CDR2 YFSETQ. Trimming removed 0 bases from V and 4 bases from J, with 5 bases in between. CDR3 loop: CASSLEHGNTIYF. The CDR3 nucleotides read TGCGCCAGCAGCTTGGAGCACGGAAACACCATATATTTT.

This rearrangement joins TRBV5-1 to TRBJ2-3, with a possible D match to TRBD1 (6 bases). The germline V gene has CDR1 SGHRS and CDR2 YFSETQ. Trimming stripped 4 bases from V and 5 bases from J, with 17 bases between. This CDR3 comprises 15 residues. The CDR3 here is CASSPEGRGIDTQYF. The DNA of the CDR3 is TGCGCCAGCAGCCCAGAAGGCAGGGGAATAGATACGCAGTATTTT.

J is TRBJ2-1 and V is TRBV7-2, with TRBD1 as a possible D gene (6 bases). The CDR3 runs to 16 residues. V lost 4 bases and J 0 bases, leaving 13 bases between the germline ends. Germline V CDR1 and CDR2: SGHTA, FQGNSA. DNA for the CDR3: TGTGCCAGCAGCTGGGGGCATCCGAGCTCCTACAATGAGCAGTTCTTC. This encodes CASSWGHPSSYNEQFF.

The genes are TRBV10-3 and TRBJ2-3, with 10 bases matching TRBD1. Germline V lookup: CDR1 ENHRY, CDR2 SYGVKD. J was trimmed by 0 bases and V by 5 bases; bases with no gene match: 5. CDR3 size: 16 residues. This CDR3 reads CAISPGTGVSTDTQYF. The DNA of the CDR3 is TGTGCCATCAGTCCCGGGACAGGGGTTAGCACAGATACGCAGTATTTT.

The CDR3 here is CASSAQGVVDTGELFF. Here the CDR3 DNA reads TGTGCCAGCAGTGCACAGGGGGTAGTGGACACCGGGGAGCTGTTTTTT. The chain carries TRBV6-1 and TRBJ2-2; 8 bases fit TRBD1. J lost 3 bases, V lost 4 bases, and 7 bases had no gene match. The CDR3 extends over 16 amino acids. Per the germline V gene, CDR1 is MNHNS and CDR2 is SASEGT.

The chain combines TRBV6-6 with TRBJ1-4; 9 bases fit TRBD1. V dropped 2 bases and J dropped 10; count of bases not matched to a gene: 11. This CDR3 contains 16 residues. CDR1 MNHNY and CDR2 SVGAGI come from the germline V gene (reference sequence). The CDR3, as DNA: TGTGCCAGCAGTTACCCGCCGGGACAGGGCGAGGGAAAACTGTTTTTT. The encoded protein is CASSYPPGQGEGKLFF.

V is TRBV19 and J is TRBJ2-6; D remains unclear. Trimming cost V 3 bases and J 4 bases, with 13 bases left between them. CDR1 and CDR2 from the germline V gene are LNHDA and SQIVND (reference sequence). This CDR3 region has 16 residues. The CDR3 loop is CASSIVSIPGANVLTF. CDR3 nucleotides: TGTGCCAGTAGTATTGTCAGTATACCCGGGGCCAACGTCCTGACTTTC. The full variable domain, rest sourced from reference TRBV19 and TRBJ2-6, is DGGITQSPKYLFRKEGQNVTLSCEQNLNHDAMYWYRQDPGQGLRLIYYSQIVNDFQKGDIAEGYSVSREKKESFPLTVTSAQKNPTAFYLCASSIVSIPGANVLTFGAGSRLTVL.